The following is a T cell receptor (beta chain) sequence with its context. The antigen it recognizes is unknown. No much larger clonotype is one base removed from it; base qualities were not supplied. Participants in the prospective study were aged roughly 18 to 100 years, lived in approximately 26 United States geographic areas, and enrolled through a virtual design. Cohort assignment in the prospective study relied on participant-reported clinical history from a screening survey and a study questionnaire. Recovered participants in ImmuneRACE Cohort 3 were defined as having two consecutive negative NP/OP PCR tests, clearance from a healthcare professional, or resolution of symptoms. In the prospective study, mobile phlebotomists collected whole blood, serum and a nasopharyngeal or oropharyngeal swab from each participant. Additional blood draws and questionnaires over an approximately two-month period could optionally be provided by prospective study participants. Before DNA extraction, blood samples from the prospective study were shipped at room temperature or frozen.

This specimen comes from a study of blood T cell repertoires in COVID-19 (dated by TCRdb to about 2020). About the full investigation: Samples from collaborators originated in the United States, Italy and Spain and spanned both the acute and convalescent phases of COVID-19. The dataset comprised deeply sampled blood TCRbeta repertoires from subjects exposed to, actively infected with, or recovered from COVID-19. The material from the prospective study consisted of cDNA or gDNA derived from T cells, B-cell-depleted T cells, or PBMCs. The repertoires were released in a freely available public database intended as a resource for research on the immune response to SARS-CoV-2. Samples came from the ongoing ImmuneRACE study (first 160 participants) plus 1,254 subjects from 6 global collaborators. Where available, HLA class I and class II types were obtained from metadata supplied by the sample provider rather than from assay-based typing. Sample metadata almost always included a de-identified subject ID, COVID-19 status, age in years and sex. What the authors observed across the whole study: How much clinical and demographic metadata was included differed by source and by participant, and the metadata was provided uncurated.

Looking up the germline V gene yields CDR1 SGHVS and CDR2 FQNEAQ. V is pared back by 5 bases and J by 3 bases, with 18 bases lying between the germline termini. Measured from the cysteine to the phenylalanine, the CDR3 is 16 residues long. CDR3 DNA only is kept here, 48 bases in frame from base 1. TCRbeta CDR3 regions were amplified from genomic DNA by means of the immunoSEQ Assay, a bias-controlled multiplex PCR. Turning to the authors' computational methods: Nucleated cell counts per sample were estimated from amplification of reference gene primers within the assay. To quantify the absolute abundance of each unique TCRbeta CDR3 rearrangement, sequence reads were collapsed and filtered. For each sample, productive Simpson clonality was calculated as the square root of Simpson's diversity index over productive rearrangements. TCRdb carries this immuneACCESS record with in-frame sequences only. Its versions omit some clonotypes, under half of them owing to an unresolved V gene in the studies checked, with the rest unexplained. The DNA gave D and trimming, while V, J and clone size come from that table. The sample yields 200,000 to 250,000 clones; under 85% were counted once. The ten largest clones add up to about 1.8% of the sample.

The chain is assembled from TRBV7-8 and TRBJ2-3, with TRBD2 perhaps the D gene, on 6 matching bases. The sample taken for sequencing was PBMCs or T cells enriched from blood (not recorded which). The sequence derives from a man in his fifties or sixties who had recovered from COVID-19. The DNA sequence follows: TGTGCCAGCAGCCCTCTTTTGGGGGGAGTAACAGATACGCAGTATTTT. Its product reads: CASSPLLGGVTDTQYF.